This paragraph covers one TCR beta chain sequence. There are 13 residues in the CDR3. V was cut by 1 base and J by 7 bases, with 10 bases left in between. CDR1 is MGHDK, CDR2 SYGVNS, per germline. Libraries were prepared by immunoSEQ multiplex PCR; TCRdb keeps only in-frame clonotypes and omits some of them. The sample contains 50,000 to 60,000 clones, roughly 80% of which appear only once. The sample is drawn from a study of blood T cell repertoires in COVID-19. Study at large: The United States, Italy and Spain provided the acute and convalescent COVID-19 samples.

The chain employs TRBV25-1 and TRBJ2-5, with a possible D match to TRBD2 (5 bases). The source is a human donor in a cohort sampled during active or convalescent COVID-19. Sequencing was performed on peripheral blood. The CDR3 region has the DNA TGTGCCAGCAGTGAATCACTAGAGGGGACCCAGTACTTC. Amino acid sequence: CASSESLEGTQYF.